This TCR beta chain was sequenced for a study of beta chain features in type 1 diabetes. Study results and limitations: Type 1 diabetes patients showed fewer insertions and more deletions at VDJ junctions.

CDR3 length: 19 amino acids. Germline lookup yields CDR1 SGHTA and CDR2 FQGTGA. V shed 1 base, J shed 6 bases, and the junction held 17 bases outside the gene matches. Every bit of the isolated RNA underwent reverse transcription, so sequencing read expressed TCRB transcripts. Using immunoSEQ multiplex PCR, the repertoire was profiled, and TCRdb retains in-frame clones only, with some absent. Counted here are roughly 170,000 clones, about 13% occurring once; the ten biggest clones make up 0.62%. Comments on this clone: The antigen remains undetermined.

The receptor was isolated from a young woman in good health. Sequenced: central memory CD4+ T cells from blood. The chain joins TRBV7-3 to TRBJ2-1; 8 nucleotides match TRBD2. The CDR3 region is CASSLMPPVAGPGVNEQFF. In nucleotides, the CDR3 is TGTGCCAGCAGCTTAATGCCGCCCGTAGCGGGACCAGGCGTCAATGAGCAGTTCTTC.